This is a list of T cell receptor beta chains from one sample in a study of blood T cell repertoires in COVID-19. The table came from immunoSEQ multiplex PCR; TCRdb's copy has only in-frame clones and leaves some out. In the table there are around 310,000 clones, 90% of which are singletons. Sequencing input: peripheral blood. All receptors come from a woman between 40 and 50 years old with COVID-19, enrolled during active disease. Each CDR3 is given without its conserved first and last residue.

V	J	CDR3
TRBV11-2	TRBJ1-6	ASSHRGRNSPLH
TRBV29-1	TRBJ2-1	SVDNPGQNYNEQF
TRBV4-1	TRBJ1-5	ASSPLGGQPQH
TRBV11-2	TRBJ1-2	ASSLGTYYGYT
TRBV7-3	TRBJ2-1	ASSPSVSLNEQF
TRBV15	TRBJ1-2	ATSRDRSTVVRGSGYT
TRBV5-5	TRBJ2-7	ASSLARLTSGSYEQY
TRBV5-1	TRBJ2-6	ASSMEGVSGANVLT
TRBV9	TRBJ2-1	ASSVDQPPGSRQF
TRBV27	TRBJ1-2	ASRHDRGKGYT
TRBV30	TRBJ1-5	AWRGGGDQPQH
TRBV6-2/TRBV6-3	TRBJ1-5	ASSWLRVSQPQH
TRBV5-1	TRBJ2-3	ASSFLGGAEETQY
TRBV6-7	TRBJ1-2	ASSKGGEKGYT
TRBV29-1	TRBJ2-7	SVEDRRYEQY
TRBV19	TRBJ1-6	ASSIPGQGASPLH
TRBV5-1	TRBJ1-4	ASSLGDTGHNEKLF
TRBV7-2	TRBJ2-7	ASAIGAYEQY
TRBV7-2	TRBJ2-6	ASSRQPGANVLT
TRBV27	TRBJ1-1	ASSPGDTEAF
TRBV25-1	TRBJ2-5	ASSSDRGDSETQY
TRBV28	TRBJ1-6	ASSLWGRPPLH
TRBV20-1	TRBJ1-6	SASPPGQILNSPLH
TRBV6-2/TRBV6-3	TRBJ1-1	ASSWRSKTEAF
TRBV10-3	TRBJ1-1	AIGGGSTEAF
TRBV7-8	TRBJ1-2	ASSLGHTNYGYT
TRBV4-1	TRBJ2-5	ASSQDFSGSLQETQY
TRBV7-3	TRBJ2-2	ASSPALAGDTGELF